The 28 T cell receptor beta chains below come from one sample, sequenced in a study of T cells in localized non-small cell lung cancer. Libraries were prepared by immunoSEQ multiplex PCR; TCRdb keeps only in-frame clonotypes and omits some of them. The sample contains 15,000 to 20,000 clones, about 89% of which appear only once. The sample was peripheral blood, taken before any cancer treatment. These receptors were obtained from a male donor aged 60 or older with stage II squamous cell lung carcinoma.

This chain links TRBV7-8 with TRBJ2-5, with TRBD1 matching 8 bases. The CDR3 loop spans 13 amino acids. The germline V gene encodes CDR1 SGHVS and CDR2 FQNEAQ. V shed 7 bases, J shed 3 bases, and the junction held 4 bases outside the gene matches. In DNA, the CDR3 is TGTGCCAGCACTGTGACAGGGGAAGAGACCCAGTACTTC. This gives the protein CASTVTGEETQYF.

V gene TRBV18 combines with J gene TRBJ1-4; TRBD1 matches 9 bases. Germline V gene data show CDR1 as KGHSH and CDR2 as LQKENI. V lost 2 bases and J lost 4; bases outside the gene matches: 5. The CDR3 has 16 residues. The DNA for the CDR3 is TGTGCCAGCTCACCAAAGGCGGGACAGGGTAATGAAAAACTGTTTTTT. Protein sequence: CASSPKAGQGNEKLFF.

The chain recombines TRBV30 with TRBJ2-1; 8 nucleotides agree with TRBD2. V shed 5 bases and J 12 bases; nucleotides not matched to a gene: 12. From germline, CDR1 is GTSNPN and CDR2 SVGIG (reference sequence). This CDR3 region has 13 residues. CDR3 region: CAWGLGGGPSQFF. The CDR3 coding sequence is TGTGCCTGGGGCTTGGGCGGGGGGCCTTCGCAGTTCTTC.

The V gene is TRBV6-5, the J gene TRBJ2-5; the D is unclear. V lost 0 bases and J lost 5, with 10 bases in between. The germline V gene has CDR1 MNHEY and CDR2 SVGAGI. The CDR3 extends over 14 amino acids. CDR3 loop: CASSYSWPVETQYF. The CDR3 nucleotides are TGTGCCAGCAGTTACTCGTGGCCAGTGGAGACCCAGTACTTC.

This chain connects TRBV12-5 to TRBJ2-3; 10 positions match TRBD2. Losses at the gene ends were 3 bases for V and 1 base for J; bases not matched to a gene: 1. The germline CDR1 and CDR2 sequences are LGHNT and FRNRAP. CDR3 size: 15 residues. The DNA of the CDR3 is TGTGCTAGTGGTTTTGGGACTAGCGGCACAGATACGCAGTATTTT. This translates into CASGFGTSGTDTQYF.

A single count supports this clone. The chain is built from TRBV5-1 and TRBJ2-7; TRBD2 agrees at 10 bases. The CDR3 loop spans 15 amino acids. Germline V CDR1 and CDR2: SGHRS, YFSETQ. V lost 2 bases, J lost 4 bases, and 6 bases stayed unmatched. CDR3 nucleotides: TGCGCCAGCAGCTTCACTAGCGGGACGAATTACGAGCAGTACTTC. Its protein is CASSFTSGTNYEQYF.

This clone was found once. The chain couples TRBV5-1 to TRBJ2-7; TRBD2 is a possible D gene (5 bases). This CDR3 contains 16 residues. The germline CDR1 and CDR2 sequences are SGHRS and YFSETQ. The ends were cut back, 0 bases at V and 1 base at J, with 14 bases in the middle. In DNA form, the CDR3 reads TGCGCCAGCAGCTTGGGAGGTGGAGCGGCGTCCTACGAGCAGTACTTC. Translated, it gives CASSLGGGAASYEQYF. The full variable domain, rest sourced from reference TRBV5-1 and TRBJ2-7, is KAGVTQTPRYLIKTRGQQVTLSCSPISGHRSVSWYQQTPGQGLQFLFEYFSETQRNKGNFPGRFSGRQFSNSRSEMNVSTLELGDSALYLCASSLGGGAASYEQYFGPGTRLTVT.

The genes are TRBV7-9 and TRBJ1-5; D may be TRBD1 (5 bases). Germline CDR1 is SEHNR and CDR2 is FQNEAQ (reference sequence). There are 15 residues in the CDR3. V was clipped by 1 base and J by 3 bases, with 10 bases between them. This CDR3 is CASSLGLGPNQPQHF. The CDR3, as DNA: TGTGCCAGCAGCTTAGGCTTGGGGCCCAATCAGCCCCAGCATTTT.

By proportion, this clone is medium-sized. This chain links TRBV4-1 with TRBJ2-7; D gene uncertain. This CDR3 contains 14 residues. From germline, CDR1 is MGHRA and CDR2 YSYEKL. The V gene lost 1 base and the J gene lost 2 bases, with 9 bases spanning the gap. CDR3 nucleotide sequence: TGCGCCAGCAGCCAAGTATTGTCGGCCTACGAGCAGTACTTC. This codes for CASSQVLSAYEQYF.

Written as DNA, the CDR3 is TGTGCCAGCAGTTTGGGACAGCTGAACACTGAAGCTTTCTTT. It yields the protein CASSLGQLNTEAFF. The chain links TRBV28 to TRBJ1-1; 7 bases are shared with TRBD1. The ends lost 3 bases at V and 0 bases at J; junction bases unmatched: 1. Germline V CDR1 and CDR2: MDHEN, SYDVKM. This CDR3 region has 14 residues.

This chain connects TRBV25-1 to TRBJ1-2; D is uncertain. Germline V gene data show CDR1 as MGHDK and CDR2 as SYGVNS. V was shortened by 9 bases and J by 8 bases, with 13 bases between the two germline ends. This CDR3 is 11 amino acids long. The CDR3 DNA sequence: TGTGCCAGGAAGACTTTAGACGGCTACACCTTC. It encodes CARKTLDGYTF.

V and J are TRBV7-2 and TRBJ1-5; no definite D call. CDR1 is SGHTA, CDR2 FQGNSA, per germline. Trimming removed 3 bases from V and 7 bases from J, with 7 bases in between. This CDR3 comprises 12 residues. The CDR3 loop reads CASSFTRQPQHF. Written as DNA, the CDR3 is TGTGCCAGCAGCTTTACGAGGCAGCCCCAGCATTTT.

CDR3 sequence: CASSKSTTGRLDYEQYF. The DNA for the CDR3 is TGCGCCAGCAGCAAATCTACGACAGGGAGGTTAGATTACGAGCAGTACTTC. The genes are TRBV5-1 and TRBJ2-7; D is possibly TRBD1 (7 bases). Germline V lookup: CDR1 SGHRS, CDR2 YFSETQ. The CDR3 is 17 amino acids. The ends were cut back, 4 bases at V and 4 bases at J, with 24 bases in the middle.

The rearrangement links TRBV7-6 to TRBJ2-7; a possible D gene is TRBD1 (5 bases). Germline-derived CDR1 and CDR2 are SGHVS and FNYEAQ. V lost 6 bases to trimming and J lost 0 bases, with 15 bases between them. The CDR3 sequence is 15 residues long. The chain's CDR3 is CASRYRFWSSYEQYF. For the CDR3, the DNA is TGTGCCAGCAGATACAGGTTTTGGAGCTCCTACGAGCAGTACTTC.

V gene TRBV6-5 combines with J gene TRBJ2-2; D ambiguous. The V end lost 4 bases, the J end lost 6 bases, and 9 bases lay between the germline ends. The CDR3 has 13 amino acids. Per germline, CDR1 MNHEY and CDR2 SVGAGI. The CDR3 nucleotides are TGTGCCAGCAGTTCGGACGGGCCCGGGGAGCTGTTTTTT. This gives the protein CASSSDGPGELFF.

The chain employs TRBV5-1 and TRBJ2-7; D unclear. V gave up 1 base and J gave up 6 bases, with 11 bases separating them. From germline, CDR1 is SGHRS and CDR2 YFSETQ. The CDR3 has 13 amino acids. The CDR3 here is CASSLLHPSEQYF. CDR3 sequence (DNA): TGCGCCAGCAGCTTGCTTCATCCGAGCGAGCAGTACTTC.

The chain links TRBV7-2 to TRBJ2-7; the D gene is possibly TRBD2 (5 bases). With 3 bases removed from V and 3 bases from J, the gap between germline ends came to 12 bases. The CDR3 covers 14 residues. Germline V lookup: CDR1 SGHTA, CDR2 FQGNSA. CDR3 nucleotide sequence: TGTGCCAGCAGCTTCTCGGTGGGGAGCTACGAGCAGTACTTC. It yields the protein CASSFSVGSYEQYF.

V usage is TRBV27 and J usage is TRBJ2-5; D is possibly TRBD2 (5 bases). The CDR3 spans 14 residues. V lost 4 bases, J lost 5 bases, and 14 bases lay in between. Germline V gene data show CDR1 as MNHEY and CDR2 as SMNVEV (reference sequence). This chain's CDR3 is CASSSVATWETQYF. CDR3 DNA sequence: TGTGCCAGCAGTTCAGTAGCGACTTGGGAGACCCAGTACTTC.

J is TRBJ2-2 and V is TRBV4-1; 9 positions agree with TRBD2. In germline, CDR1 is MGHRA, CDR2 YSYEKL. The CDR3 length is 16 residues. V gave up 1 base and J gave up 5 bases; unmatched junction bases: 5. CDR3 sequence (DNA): TGCGCCAGCAGCCAAGCAGCGGGAGGTCCGACCGGGGAGCTGTTTTTT. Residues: CASSQAAGGPTGELFF.

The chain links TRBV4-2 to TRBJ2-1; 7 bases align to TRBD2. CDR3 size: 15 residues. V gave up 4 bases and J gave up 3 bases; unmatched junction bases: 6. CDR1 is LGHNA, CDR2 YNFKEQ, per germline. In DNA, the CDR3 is TGTGCCAGCAGCCCCCGGGAGCGGGACTACAATGAGCAGTTCTTC. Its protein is CASSPRERDYNEQFF.

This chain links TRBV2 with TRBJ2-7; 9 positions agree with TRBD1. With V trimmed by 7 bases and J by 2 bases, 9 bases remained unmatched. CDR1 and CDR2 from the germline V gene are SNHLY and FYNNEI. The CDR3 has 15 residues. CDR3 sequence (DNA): TGTGCCAGCACCCCCGACAGGGGGGCTCCCTACGAGCAGTACTTC. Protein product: CASTPDRGAPYEQYF.

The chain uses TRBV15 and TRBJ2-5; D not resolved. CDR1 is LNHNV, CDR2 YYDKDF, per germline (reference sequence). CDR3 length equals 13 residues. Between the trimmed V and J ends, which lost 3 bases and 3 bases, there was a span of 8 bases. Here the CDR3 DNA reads TGTGCCACCAGCAGGTTCACAGAAGAGACCCAGTACTTC. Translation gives CATSRFTEETQYF.

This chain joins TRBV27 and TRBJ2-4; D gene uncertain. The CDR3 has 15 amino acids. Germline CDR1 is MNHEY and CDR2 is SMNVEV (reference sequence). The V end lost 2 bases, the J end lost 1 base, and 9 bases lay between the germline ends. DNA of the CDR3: TGTGCCAGCAGTTTAACCGGTGGGGCCAAAAACATTCAGTACTTC. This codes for CASSLTGGAKNIQYF.

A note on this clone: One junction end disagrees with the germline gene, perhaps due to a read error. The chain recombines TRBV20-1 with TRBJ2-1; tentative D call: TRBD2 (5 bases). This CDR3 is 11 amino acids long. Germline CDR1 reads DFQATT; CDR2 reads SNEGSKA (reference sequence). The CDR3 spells CSTSNYNEQFF. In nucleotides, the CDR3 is TGCAGTACTAGTAACTACAATGAGCAGTTCTTC.

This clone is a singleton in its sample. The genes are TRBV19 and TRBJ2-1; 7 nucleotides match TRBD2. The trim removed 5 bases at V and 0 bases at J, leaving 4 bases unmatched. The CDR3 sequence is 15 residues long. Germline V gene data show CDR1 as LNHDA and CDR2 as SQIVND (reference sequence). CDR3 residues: CASSFGGSSYNEQFF. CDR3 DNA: TGTGCCAGTAGTTTCGGCGGGAGCTCCTACAATGAGCAGTTCTTC.

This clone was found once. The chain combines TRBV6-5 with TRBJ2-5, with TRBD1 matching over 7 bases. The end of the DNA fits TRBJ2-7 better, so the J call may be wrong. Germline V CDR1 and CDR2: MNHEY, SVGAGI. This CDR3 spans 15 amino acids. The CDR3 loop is CASSYSDRTLYEQYF. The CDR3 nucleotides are TGTGCCAGCAGTTACTCGGACAGGACACTCTACGAGCAGTACTTC.

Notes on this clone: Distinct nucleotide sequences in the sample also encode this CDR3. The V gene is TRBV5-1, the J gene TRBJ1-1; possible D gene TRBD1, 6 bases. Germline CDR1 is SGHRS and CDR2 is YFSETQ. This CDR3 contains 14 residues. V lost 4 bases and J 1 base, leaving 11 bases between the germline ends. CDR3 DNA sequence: TGCGCCAGCAGCCAGGGGACGGAGAACACTGAAGCTTTCTTT. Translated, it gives CASSQGTENTEAFF.

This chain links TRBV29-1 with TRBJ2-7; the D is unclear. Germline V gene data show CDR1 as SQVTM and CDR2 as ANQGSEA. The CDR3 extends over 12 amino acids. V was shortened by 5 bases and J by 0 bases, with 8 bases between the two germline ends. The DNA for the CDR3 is TGCAGCGTTTTGGCCAACTCCTACGAGCAGTACTTC. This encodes CSVLANSYEQYF.